The text below deals with one TCR beta chain. Its binding antigen is unknown. Per-base quality was not reported, and no clone a single base away is much larger than it. The identical CDR3 is also encoded by other nucleotide sequences in the sample. This sample was taken from a study of cytomegalovirus exposure and HLA in healthy donors (dated by TCRdb to 2016 to 2017). In terms of the full investigation: An earlier analysis of 587 of the donors reported 250 to 300 Gb of sequence data and about 120 million unique TCR beta sequences obtained from some 200 million T cells. The study was designed to test whether signatures of past pathogen exposure could be identified by cataloging public T cell receptors. An earlier analysis of several hundred of the donors applied high-throughput TCR beta sequencing to assess whether each TCR beta V gene segment acted as functional or pseudogenic. Rather than drawing on any new phenotypic data, the later analysis identified candidate immune exposures from TCR beta sequences and the way those sequences occurred across donors. In a later genetic analysis, genome-wide SNP genotypes for about 65% of the 666 donors were used, and that subset was treated as a discovery cohort. Of the 398 genotyped donors, around 81% fell in the genetic ancestry cluster associated with self-reported Caucasian donors. Alongside the repertoire data, information on donor age, sex, ethnicity and CMV serostatus was compiled. Roughly 300 gigabases of sequencing data and around 88 million unique TCR sequences made up an early release that covered several hundred HLA-typed donors. Among about 410 genotyped donors of the cohort, an average of roughly 230,000 unique TCR beta nucleotide sequences was sequenced per donor, of which about 18% were non-productive. The T cell repertoires of 700 or so subjects were profiled by immunosequencing and related to cytomegalovirus serostatus. HLA typing covered class I and class II loci at four-digit resolution. High-throughput TCR immunosequencing, statistical association of individual TCRs with disease status, and machine learning were combined to predict cytomegalovirus infection status. The number of donors typed differed by locus, with about 629-640 for A, B, C, DRB1 and DQB1, over 500 for DQA1, about 610 for DPA1, and around 460 for DPB1. A separate validation cohort of roughly 110 different subjects was used in addition to the roughly 670-subject first cohort. Four or five DR-DQ haplotypes were handled as single units for association and clustering, since linkage in the cohort was strong. All discovery cohort repertoires had been generated on a single sequencing platform. To study patterns of TCR occurrence, a later analysis re-analyzed previously published TCR beta repertoires from around 700 donors and added high-resolution HLA genotyping. Study-wide findings and limitations: In the study, 150 to 200 TCR beta chains were listed as associated with cytomegalovirus. Most CMV-associated TCR beta chains appeared to be HLA-restricted in a later analysis, and the HLA associations seemed to be driven largely by CMV exposure. Roughly uniform sequencing depth across donors was assumed in presence/absence analyses, although this assumption may not hold. Because the 87-base-pair reads could not distinguish some IMGT-functional V segments, including TRBV6-2 and TRBV6-3, those segments were excluded. At a false discovery rate of 0.05, a later analysis linked roughly 17,000 TCR beta sequences to specific HLA alleles. When HLA alleles, especially DR and DQ, strongly co-occurred, TCR associations were difficult to assign to individual alleles. The sequencing pipeline was judged likely to have produced a cluster of highly shared sequence variants as a technical artifact. Roughly 17 rarely observed V segments, including chromosome 9 orphons, were excluded from the earlier analysis of about 600 of the donors because counts were too low. Most TCR sequences were seen in very few donors, while some public TCRs were found in many individuals. In this cohort, only TCR beta chains were sequenced, and detectable features were limited by the absence of alpha or paired-chain data. Correlated functional status among segregating V segments might reflect linkage disequilibrium, but an unknown experimental factor could not be ruled out. In a later genetic analysis, fewer N-insertions in productive TCRs were reported among donors in an Asian-associated ancestry cluster than the approximately 630-donor mean. Cytomegalovirus status was reported to be diagnosed by the classifier with high specificity and sensitivity in both the original and validation cohorts. A further reported finding was that TCR beta sequences accurately predicted the HLA-A and HLA-B alleles for most subjects in the first cohort. Several of the top co-occurrence clusters appeared to be linked to parvovirus B19, influenza, CMV and Epstein-Barr virus, according to a later analysis. In vitro tests confirmed that a few of the cytomegalovirus-associated TCR beta chains recognize cytomegalovirus antigens. A later analysis found that TCR association rates varied across HLA loci, with DRB1 alleles showing the most associated TCRs and HLA-C alleles the fewest. In a later genetic analysis, a missense DCLRE1C variant was associated with V-gene and J-gene trimming of TCR beta chains, and the association was replicated in an independent cohort. The authors suggested that the approach could potentially be extended to other disease states and immunological phenotypes. In an earlier analysis of 450 to 750 of the donors, most TCR beta V segments appeared in productive rearrangements about 90% or about 30% of the time, broadly matching IMGT annotations. A later analysis found that HLA-associated TCR beta chains were more clonally expanded and had lower generation probabilities than equally common non-associated chains. For the cohort, immune exposure information was limited to CMV serostatus. HLA typing was unavailable for some donors at each locus, so association tests used only the typed subset.

CDR3 length: 13 amino acids, cysteine to phenylalanine. Of all the DNA, just the CDR3 is kept, 39 bases in frame from base 1. V is cut back by 7 bases and J by 7 bases, with 5 bases in the junction unmatched. CDR1 and CDR2 (ENHRY, SYGVKD) derive from the germline V gene. In total, approximately 610 healthy bone marrow donors made up the cohort. At the time of sampling, all cohort members were nominally healthy, though unrecorded immune exposures were likely present. The donor tested CMV seropositive, placing the donor among the 289 seropositive members of the cohort. A peripheral blood sample was collected from each donor, and TCR beta sequencing was performed on peripheral blood mononuclear cells. The Qiagen DNeasy Blood Extraction Kit was used to extract genomic DNA from the blood cell samples. Preparation of the library involved the immunoSEQ multiplex PCR assay. For the multiplex PCR, a mixture combining 60 forward primers for TCR Vbeta segments and 13 reverse primers for TCR Jbeta segments was used. A multiplex PCR assay on genomic DNA amplified the CDR3 region of rearranged TCR beta genes. On the Illumina HiSeq System, the amplified TCR beta libraries were sequenced as 87-base-pair reads. The paper's data handling went like this. A later analysis counted tens of millions of unique TCR beta chains across the approximately 700 repertoires, and around 9.9 million of these chains were shared by at least two donors. A nearest-neighbor algorithm error-corrected the raw reads and collapsed the reads into unique sequences, merging closely related sequences to remove PCR and sequencing errors. Alignment of CDR3 sequences to IMGT reference sequences was used to assign V, D and J gene segments. For a sequence to be retained, a match of at least six nucleotides was required to both a V gene segment and a J gene segment. A rearrangement counted as productive if the CDR3 had no stop codons and remained in frame with V and J, and every other rearrangement counted as non-productive. Following IMGT convention, CDR3 was defined as the stretch from the second conserved V-encoded cysteine up to the conserved J-encoded phenylalanine. The earlier analysis of 450 to 750 of the donors excluded any sequence lacking an unambiguous match to a single V gene segment. In an earlier analysis of 587 of the donors, V segments were called functional above 56.7% productive rearrangements and were called segregating when the between-donor standard deviation exceeded 5%. To diagnose cytomegalovirus status from the catalog of TCR beta chain sequences, a statistical classification framework was built. V and J gene assignment, in a later analysis, came from comparing TCR nucleotide sequences with IMGT/GENE-DB human TR gene sequences. The TCRdist pipeline was used in a later analysis to assign CDR3 sequences and most-parsimonious VDJ recombination scenarios. In a later analysis, every TCR beta chain was defined by the combination of its CDR3 amino acid sequence and its V-gene family, and reads without a unique V-gene family were dropped. In a later analysis, a few hundred highly shared, low-generation-probability nucleotide sequences were removed to address suspected cross-contamination and a sequencing artifact. For each public chain, a later analysis derived a clonal expansion index from normalized ranks of inferred template counts within each repertoire. In a later analysis, generation probabilities were computed with a VDJ recombination model fitted to out-of-frame rearrangements, and the resulting probabilities were checked against IGoR. In a later analysis, TCR-TCR, TCR-HLA and TCR-CMV co-occurrence was scored with hypergeometric tests, and a repertoire-size bias correction was applied to TCR pairs. A later analysis estimated false discovery rates by permuting HLA or CMV assignments 20 times. In a later analysis, co-occurring TCRs were grouped using DBSCAN, with TCRdist sequence similarity added in when clustering inside HLA-allele-positive subsets. For co-occurrence clustering, repertoires with fewer than 30,000 or more than 120,000 public chains were excluded, along with four or five repertoires with anomalous nucleotide sharing. This is the immuneACCESS table as TCRdb keeps it, with only in-frame sequences that have V and J called. A part of the clones is gone; compared with another copy, unresolved V genes explain less than half, and the rest is unexplained. The D gene and trimming were derived from the DNA, and the V and J assignments and clone size from that table. The sample table holds about 160,000 clones, of which more than 75% were seen once. The ten most abundant clones make up about 9.9% of the sample.

Sequenced sample: PBMCs. The origin of this receptor is a man between 18 and 29 years old in good health and CMV-seropositive. The chain was built from TRBV10-3 and TRBJ2-1; 9 bases in between match TRBD2. The sequenced DNA is TGTGCCATCATGACTAGCGGAGGTAATGAGCAGTTCTTC. This translates into CAIMTSGGNEQFF.